This T cell receptor (beta chain) was obtained from a study of control samples from healthy donors and cancer patients. With 2 bases removed from V and 0 bases from J, the gap between germline ends came to 6 bases. Germline CDR1 GTSNPN, CDR2 SVGIG (reference sequence). This CDR3 is built from 13 residues. Some clones are missing from TCRdb's copy, which holds only in-frame ones; the method was immunoSEQ multiplex PCR. The sample contains 150,000 to 200,000 clones, 93% of which appear only once. Sequencing input: blood. This sequence originates from a woman aged 55-69 years in good health. The J gene is TRBJ2-3, the V gene TRBV30; D remains ambiguous. The CDR3 reads CAWSRHSTDTQYF. The CDR3 DNA follows: TGTGCCTGGAGTAGGCATAGCACAGATACGCAGTATTTT.